This T cell receptor (beta chain) was identified in a study of blood T cell repertoires in COVID-19. Study at large: Sites across the United States, Italy and Spain contributed samples from acute and convalescent COVID-19. Nucleic acid was either cDNA or gDNA, and it came from T cells, B-cell-depleted T cells, or PBMCs.

Clones were sequenced by immunoSEQ multiplex PCR, and TCRdb holds only the in-frame ones, with some missing. Of some 100,000 clones listed, 80% to 90% are singletons. CDR3 length: 13 residues. CDR1 and CDR2 (germline): SGHTA, FQGTGA. V gave up 2 bases and J gave up 7 bases, with 11 bases separating them. The rearrangement links TRBV7-3 to TRBJ1-1; D remains ambiguous. Source material: peripheral blood. The TCR comes from a human donor with acute or convalescent COVID-19. The donor label of this sample is uncertain. The CDR3 is CASSLAPRGEAFF. The CDR3 DNA follows: TGTGCCAGCAGCTTAGCGCCACGGGGTGAAGCTTTCTTT. The entire variable domain, with the rest obtained from reference TRBV7-3 and TRBJ1-1, is as follows: GAGVSQTPSNKVTEKGKYVELRCDPISGHTALYWYRQSLGQGPEFLIYFQGTGAADDSGLPNDRFFAVRPEGSVSTLKIQRTERGDSAVYLCASSLAPRGEAFFGQGTRLTVV.